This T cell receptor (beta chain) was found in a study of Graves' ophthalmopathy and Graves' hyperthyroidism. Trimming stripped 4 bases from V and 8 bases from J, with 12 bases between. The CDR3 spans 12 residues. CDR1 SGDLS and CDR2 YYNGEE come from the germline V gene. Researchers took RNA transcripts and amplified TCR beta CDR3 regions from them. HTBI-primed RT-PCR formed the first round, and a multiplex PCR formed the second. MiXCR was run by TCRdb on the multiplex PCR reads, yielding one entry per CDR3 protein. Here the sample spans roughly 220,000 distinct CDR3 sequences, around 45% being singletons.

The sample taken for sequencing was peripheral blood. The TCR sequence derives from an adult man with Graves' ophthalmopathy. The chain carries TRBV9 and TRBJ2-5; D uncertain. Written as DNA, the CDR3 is TGTGCCAGCAGCCACTCGACCATAACCCAGTACTTC. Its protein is CASSHSTITQYF.